What follows are 25 T cell receptor beta chains derived from one specimen sequenced in a study of blood T cells in healthy people across ages. Primed by a sample-barcoded 5' primer and a J-beta primer mix, a second PCR proceeded for 7 to 11 cycles. TCRdb re-derived calls from the 5' RACE reads in MiXCR, one entry per CDR3 protein. The table has around 940,000 distinct CDR3 sequences, 51% seen once; the top ten hold around a fifth. The sequenced material came from blood. The receptors were sampled from a woman aged 55-70 years in good health.

This clonotype appeared once. The CDR3, as DNA: TGTGCCAGCAGCCAATTACGACTAGCAGAAGAGACCCAGTACTTC. This translates into CASSQLRLAEETQYF. V is TRBV3-1 and J is TRBJ2-5; TRBD2 agrees at 7 bases. The ends lost 2 bases at V and 3 bases at J; junction bases unmatched: 6. Germline assignment: CDR1 LGHDT and CDR2 YNNKEL (reference sequence). The CDR3 is 15 amino acids.

V gene TRBV4-3 combines with J gene TRBJ2-5; perhaps D is TRBD1 or TRBD2 (5 bases each). The J call could be wrong; TRBJ2-7 is a better fit for the DNA end. Germline lookup yields CDR1 LGHNA and CDR2 YSLEER. The CDR3 runs 15 residues. The CDR3: CASSQVYRRDHEQYF. The CDR3 DNA follows: TGCGCCAGCAGCCAAGTGTACCGTAGGGACCACGAGCAGTACTTC.

This clonotype was detected only a few times. The chain is built from TRBV28 and TRBJ2-1; D not resolved. The germline V gene has CDR1 MDHEN and CDR2 SYDVKM. The CDR3 totals 14 residues. V was clipped by 6 bases and J by 1 base, with 10 bases between them. CDR3 in amino acids: CASRPLISYNEQFF. CDR3 in DNA: TGTGCCAGCAGACCTCTGATATCCTACAATGAGCAGTTCTTC.

This clonotype was found a few times. The genes are TRBV7-2 and TRBJ2-7; 10 bases agree with TRBD1. Germline lookup yields CDR1 SGHTA and CDR2 FQGNSA. V lost 5 bases and J lost 2; bases outside the gene matches: 6. The CDR3 contains 15 residues. The CDR3 DNA is TGTGCCAGCAGCCTGGCCGGGACAGGGGCCTACGAGCAGTACTTC. Its translation: CASSLAGTGAYEQYF.

This clonotype has just a few counts. The chain employs TRBV20-1 and TRBJ2-3; unclear D gene. The length of the CDR3 is 12 residues. In germline, CDR1 is DFQATT, CDR2 SNEGSKA (reference sequence). The CDR3 loop is CRATILGDTQYF. The CDR3 bases are TGCAGAGCCACCATATTGGGAGATACGCAGTATTTT.

This clonotype came up a few times. The V call is TRBV7-2, the J call TRBJ2-7; D unresolved. Germline V lookup: CDR1 SGHTA, CDR2 FQGNSA. The V and J ends lost 2 bases and 3 bases respectively, with 14 bases between them. The length of the CDR3 is 15 residues. The CDR3, as DNA: TGTGCCAGCAGCTTATTGGACGGGTTTAACTACGAGCAGTACTTC. This translates into CASSLLDGFNYEQYF.

This clonotype has just a few counts. The chain has TRBV28 and TRBJ2-5; perhaps TRBD1 as D (6 bases). The CDR3 sequence is 17 residues long. The ends were cut back, 0 bases at V and 0 bases at J, with 14 bases in the middle. CDR1 and CDR2 from the germline V gene are MDHEN and SYDVKM. DNA for the CDR3: TGTGCCAGCAGTTTATGGAAGGGGGAAGGGAACCAAGAGACCCAGTACTTC. Protein product: CASSLWKGEGNQETQYF.

This chain joins TRBV6-1 and TRBJ2-3, with D unresolved. This CDR3 comprises 14 residues. V shed 9 bases and J shed 5 bases, with 18 bases lying between them. From germline, CDR1 is MNHNS and CDR2 SASEGT. The CDR3 bases are TGTGCCAGTGGTGTCGTCGTAACGGGAGATACGCAGTATTTT. This translates into CASGVVVTGDTQYF.

The chain couples TRBV28 to TRBJ1-2, with D maybe TRBD1 (6 bases). The V end lost 8 bases, the J end lost 4 bases, and 14 bases lay between the germline ends. Germline values: CDR1 MDHEN, CDR2 SYDVKM. The CDR3 loop spans 13 amino acids. CDR3 coding DNA: TGTGCCAGCGCTCAGCAGGGGCCCTATGGCTACACCTTC. Amino acids: CASAQQGPYGYTF.

This chain joins TRBV6-5 and TRBJ2-7, with a weak D call TRBD1 (6 bases). This CDR3 comprises 13 residues. From germline, CDR1 is MNHEY and CDR2 SVGAGI. V lost 8 bases, J lost 2 bases, and 13 bases lay in between. The CDR3 DNA follows: TGTGCCAGCTCAAGGGGGAGTACCTACGAGCAGTACTTC. Encoded protein: CASSRGSTYEQYF.

The chain has TRBV20-1 and TRBJ2-3, with 8 positions matching TRBD2. V was clipped by 6 bases and J by 6 bases; unmatched bases: 8. The germline V gene encodes CDR1 DFQATT and CDR2 SNEGSKA (reference sequence). The CDR3 has 13 amino acids. CDR3 in DNA: TGCAGTGCCGGGGGGGACTTTCGTGATACGCAGTATTTT. This gives the protein CSAGGDFRDTQYF.

About this clonotype: The junction and the germline gene differ at one end; a read error may be behind it. The chain uses TRBV7-2 and TRBJ1-5; D not certain. The CDR3 contains 14 residues. Germline V gene data show CDR1 as SGHTA and CDR2 as FQGNSA. The CDR3 bases are TGTGCCAGCATCTTATACTATAGCAATCAGCCCCAGCATTTT. The encoded protein is CASILYYSNQPQHF.

The V call is TRBV25-1, the J call TRBJ2-7; 14 bases line up with TRBD2. V gave up 1 base and J gave up 4 bases; unmatched junction bases: 12. The CDR3 consists of 19 residues. Germline assignment: CDR1 MGHDK and CDR2 SYGVNS. The DNA for the CDR3 is TGTGCCAGCAGTGAATCGTGGACTAGCGGGAGGTTTAGGTTATACGAGCAGTACTTC. This encodes CASSESWTSGRFRLYEQYF.

The chain links TRBV11-2 to TRBJ2-2; 9 bases fit TRBD1. Trimming removed 4 bases from V and 3 bases from J; junction bases left unmatched: 6. The germline CDR1 and CDR2 sequences are SGHAT and FQNNGV. The CDR3 covers 16 residues. CDR3 bases: TGTGCCAGCAGCTCCTACAGGGGGCAGGACACCGGGGAGCTGTTTTTT. As protein: CASSSYRGQDTGELFF.

The CDR3 here is CATSRDRPHSNQPQHF. In DNA, the CDR3 is TGTGCCACCAGCAGAGATAGGCCGCATAGCAATCAGCCCCAGCATTTT. The rearrangement links TRBV15 to TRBJ1-5; no firm D call. V was cut by 0 bases and J by 0 bases, with 9 bases left in between. This CDR3 spans 16 amino acids. CDR1 is LNHNV, CDR2 YYDKDF, per germline (reference sequence).

V is TRBV24-1 and J is TRBJ2-3; D remains unclear. Germline CDR1 reads KGHDR; CDR2 reads SFDVKD. V lost 9 bases and J lost 6, with 9 bases in between. The CDR3 has 11 residues. The CDR3 region is CATGIGDTQYF. CDR3 coding DNA: TGTGCCACCGGTATTGGGGATACGCAGTATTTT.

The V gene is TRBV20-1, the J gene TRBJ2-2; TRBD2 is a possible D gene (5 bases). CDR3 length: 13 residues. CDR1 and CDR2 from the germline V gene are DFQATT and SNEGSKA (reference sequence). The V end was cut by 3 bases, the J end by 6 bases, with 11 bases between. Written as DNA, the CDR3 is TGCAGTGCTAGCGGGAATGTAGCCGGGGAGCTGTTTTTT. As protein: CSASGNVAGELFF.

This clonotype was counted a single time. This chain connects TRBV5-1 to TRBJ1-6; tentatively, D is TRBD1 (6 bases). The V gene lost 1 base and the J gene lost 7 bases, with 18 bases spanning the gap. CDR3 length: 17 residues. Germline lookup yields CDR1 SGHRS and CDR2 YFSETQ. CDR3 in DNA: TGCGCCAGCAGCTTGATGAACGGGGGCCAACCCAATTCACCCCTCCACTTT. Amino acid sequence: CASSLMNGGQPNSPLHF.

About this clonotype: Compared with germline, one end of the junction differs, possibly owing to a read error. The rearrangement uses TRBV4-1 and TRBJ2-1; the D is unclear. The length of the CDR3 is 16 residues. The V gene's germline CDR1 is MGHRA and CDR2 YSYEKL. The CDR3 spells CTSSQAPIGSYNEQFF. CDR3 in DNA: TGCACCAGCAGCCAGGCCCCAATTGGTTCCTACAATGAGCAGTTCTTC.

The gene calls are TRBV28 and TRBJ2-7; D unresolved. CDR1 and CDR2 from the germline V gene are MDHEN and SYDVKM. The CDR3 runs 18 residues. Trimming stripped 4 bases from V and 7 bases from J, with 29 bases between. In DNA form, the CDR3 reads TGTGCCAGCAGTTGGTTAGGGTTCCCCCCGATCGCGGAGAGGGAGCAGTACTTC. It translates to CASSWLGFPPIAEREQYF. The full variable domain, in which reference TRBV28 and TRBJ2-7 provide the parts outside the CDR3, is DVKVTQSSRYLVKRTGEKVFLECVQDMDHENMFWYRQDPGLGLRLIYFSYDVKMKEKGDIPEGYSVSREKKERFSLILESASTNQTSMYLCASSWLGFPPIAEREQYFGPGTRLTVT.

The chain recombines TRBV20-1 with TRBJ1-2; 8 nucleotides line up with TRBD1. This CDR3 contains 12 residues. Germline-derived CDR1 and CDR2 are DFQATT and SNEGSKA (reference sequence). The trim removed 3 bases at V and 8 bases at J, leaving 5 bases unmatched. The CDR3 bases are TGCAGTGCTAGGGACAGGGCCGGCGGCTACACCTTC. Translated: CSARDRAGGYTF.

The chain combines TRBV5-5 with TRBJ2-4; 8 positions match TRBD2. CDR1 and CDR2 from the germline V gene are SGHKS and YYEKEE (reference sequence). V shed 4 bases, J shed 13 bases, and the junction held 16 bases outside the gene matches. The CDR3 has 15 residues. The CDR3 DNA is TGTGCCAGCAGCCCCATAGCGGGGACCGTTGGAGGGCAGTACTTC. Translated: CASSPIAGTVGGQYF.

This chain uses TRBV7-2 with TRBJ2-4, with TRBD2 matching 9 bases. The closer fit of TRBJ2-5 to the DNA end suggests the J call may be wrong. The CDR3 consists of 15 residues. CDR1 SGHTA and CDR2 FQGNSA come from the germline V gene. In DNA form, the CDR3 reads TGTGCCAGCAGCCCAGTCGCGGGAGGGCAAGAGACCCAGTACTTC. Its translation is CASSPVAGGQETQYF.

The chain carries TRBV20-1 and TRBJ2-3, with D tentatively TRBD1 or TRBD2 (6 bases each). This CDR3 has 15 amino acids. Looked up from germline, CDR1 is DFQATT and CDR2 is SNEGSKA (reference sequence). V was pared by 0 bases and J by 2 bases, with 12 bases between. This chain's CDR3 is CSARDPAGHTDTQYF. The CDR3 nucleotides read TGCAGTGCTAGAGATCCTGCGGGACACACAGATACGCAGTATTTT.

The V and J genes are TRBV12-3 or TRBV12-4 and TRBJ1-2; D remains unclear. This CDR3 region has 11 residues. Between the trimmed V and J ends, which lost 7 bases and 9 bases, there was a span of 12 bases. The CDR3 region has the DNA TGTGCCAGCACCTCCGGAGATAGCTACACCTTC. It encodes CASTSGDSYTF.